This TCR beta chain was observed in a study of T cells in Graves' hyperthyroidism and ophthalmopathy. V was trimmed by 7 bases and J by 5 bases, leaving 18 bases between them. Looked up from germline, CDR1 is GTSNPN and CDR2 is SVGIG (reference sequence). This CDR3 comprises 13 residues. In this sample, this clonotype turned up many times. Its cognate antigen is unknown. Whole-study results and caveats: Patients with ophthalmopathy were separated from those with stable hyperthyroidism by a 13 V-J model.

Amplification of TCR beta CDR3 regions was performed using RNA transcripts as template. A first-round RT-PCR of the TCR CDR3 used the HTBI primer set. TCRdb used MiXCR to reprocess the multiplex PCR reads, holding one entry per CDR3 protein. The table includes hundreds of thousands of distinct CDR3 sequences, approximately 15% detected once. Sequences were obtained from blood. The receptor comes from a woman aged 18-30 years with Graves' hyperthyroidism. The chain is built from TRBV30 and TRBJ2-7; possibly TRBD1 for D (5 bases). The CDR3 spells CASSQGELNEQYF. DNA of the CDR3: TGTGCCTCCTCCCAGGGCGAACTTAACGAGCAGTACTTC.